These 15 T cell receptor beta chains were all obtained from the same sample, sequenced in a study of spatial heterogeneity in lung cancer. Using its own MiXCR run on the 5' RACE reads, TCRdb lists one record per CDR3 protein. Found here are fewer than 60,000 distinct CDR3 sequences, roughly 8.1% of them singletons; the top ten hold 35%. Time point reported: blood at routine non-recurrence follow-up after resection. Whole RNA was taken from tumor, nontumor lung or frozen PBMC; it was then sequenced unsorted. The material sequenced was PBMCs, taken at follow-up. The receptors were gathered from a female donor with early-stage non-small cell lung cancer.

This clonotype appeared many times. The chain carries TRBV7-9 and TRBJ2-5, with 9 bases identical to TRBD2. Trimming removed 4 bases from V and 2 bases from J; junction bases left unmatched: 11. This CDR3 contains 17 residues. Germline CDR1 is SEHNR and CDR2 is FQNEAQ (reference sequence). The CDR3 sequence is CASSSPKIAGGQETQYF. Written as DNA, the CDR3 is TGTGCCAGCAGCTCCCCCAAAATTGCGGGGGGGCAAGAGACCCAGTACTTC.

The rearrangement uses TRBV6-1 and TRBJ2-1, with TRBD2 matching over 15 bases. The CDR3 loop spans 19 amino acids. The V and J ends lost 1 base and 1 base, in that order; junction bases with no gene match: 5. Germline CDR1 is MNHNS and CDR2 is SASEGT. The CDR3 nucleotides read TGTGCCAGCAGTGAAGGAGGACTAGCGGGGGGGTGGTCCTACAATGAGCAGTTCTTC. Its protein is CASSEGGLAGGWSYNEQFF.

The V and J genes are TRBV20-1 and TRBJ2-3; tentatively, D is TRBD2 (5 bases). The germline V gene encodes CDR1 DFQATT and CDR2 SNEGSKA (reference sequence). V was cut by 1 base and J by 1 base, with 9 bases left in between. This CDR3 is 14 amino acids long. The CDR3, as DNA: TGCAGTGCTAGAGGTCCCGGGGGCACAGATACGCAGTATTTT. Translating it yields CSARGPGGTDTQYF.

This rearrangement joins TRBV20-1 to TRBJ1-2; 7 nucleotides align to TRBD1. Germline CDR1 DFQATT, CDR2 SNEGSKA (reference sequence). V dropped 1 base and J dropped 6; count of bases not matched to a gene: 8. The CDR3 contains 14 residues. CDR3 coding DNA: TGCAGTGCTAGAGCCTGGGACAGTCATAATGGCTACACCTTC. Its translation: CSARAWDSHNGYTF.

This clonotype turned up a few times. The genes are TRBV12-3 or TRBV12-4 and TRBJ2-3; 9 bases line up with TRBD2. After removal of 5 bases from V and 1 base from J, the junction contained 1 base not matched to a gene. The CDR3 extends over 14 amino acids. In nucleotides, the CDR3 is TGTGCCAGCAGTCGCGGGGGGGGCACAGATACGCAGTATTTT. It specifies CASSRGGGTDTQYF.

This clonotype appeared a few times. The rearrangement uses TRBV5-5 and TRBJ2-1, with D possibly being TRBD2 (5 bases). The CDR3 consists of 12 residues. V lost 5 bases and J 5 bases, leaving 8 bases between the germline ends. Germline V gene sequence: CDR1 SGHKS, CDR2 YYEKEE (reference sequence). CDR3 nucleotides: TGTGCCAGCAGACTAGACGACAATGAGCAGTTCTTC. It encodes CASRLDDNEQFF. The full variable domain, rest sourced from reference TRBV5-5 and TRBJ2-1, is DAGVTQSPTHLIKTRGQQVTLRCSPISGHKSVSWYQQVLGQGPQFIFQYYEKEERGRGNFPDRFSARQFPNYSSELNVNALLLGDSALYLCASRLDDNEQFFGPGTRLTVL.

This clonotype was observed many times. The chain joins TRBV28 to TRBJ1-5; 8 bases align to TRBD1. Germline values: CDR1 MDHEN, CDR2 SYDVKM. The CDR3 loop spans 12 amino acids. Trimming at V came to 7 bases and at J to 5 bases, leaving 1 base not matched to a gene. The CDR3 region has the DNA TGTGCCAGCAAGACAGGGGATCAGCCCCAGCATTTT. Translating gives CASKTGDQPQHF.

This chain joins TRBV4-2 and TRBJ2-1; D might be TRBD2 (7 bases). V shed 4 bases and J shed 4 bases, with 20 bases lying between them. Germline-derived CDR1 and CDR2 are LGHNA and YNFKEQ. The CDR3 spans 17 residues. CDR3 sequence (DNA): TGTGCCAGCAGCCCCCACCCTGGGAGGGGGGCGTACAATGAGCAGTTCTTC. It codes for CASSPHPGRGAYNEQFF.

In this sample, this clonotype turned up many times. J is TRBJ2-7 and V is TRBV7-2; tentative D call: TRBD1 (7 bases). The V gene lost 2 bases and the J gene lost 2 bases, with 19 bases spanning the gap. The CDR3 has 17 residues. Germline CDR1 is SGHTA and CDR2 is FQGNSA. CDR3 DNA sequence: TGTGCCAGCAGCTTACAAGGAGGGGGCCCAAAGACCTACGAGCAGTACTTC. Amino acid sequence: CASSLQGGGPKTYEQYF.

This clonotype was observed at least ten times. The rearrangement links TRBV5-1 to TRBJ1-1; D uncertain. The V and J ends lost 1 base and 0 bases respectively, with 7 bases between them. CDR3 length equals 14 residues. Germline CDR1 is SGHRS and CDR2 is YFSETQ. CDR3 sequence reads: CASSLSGLNTEAFF. CDR3 DNA sequence: TGCGCCAGCAGCTTGTCAGGACTGAACACTGAAGCTTTCTTT.

This clonotype is labeled medium-sized. The V and J genes are TRBV29-1 and TRBJ2-7; 7 bases are shared with TRBD2. The CDR3 is 13 residues long. Per the germline V gene, CDR1 is SQVTM and CDR2 is ANQGSEA. The CDR3 region is CTPREGYSYEQYF. The CDR3 DNA sequence: TGCACTCCGAGGGAGGGTTACTCCTACGAGCAGTACTTC.

This clonotype was seen repeatedly, ten times or more. The chain is built from TRBV10-3 and TRBJ2-7, with D perhaps matching TRBD1 or TRBD2 (6 bases each). V lost 4 bases and J lost 3, with 13 bases in between. Per the germline V gene, CDR1 is ENHRY and CDR2 is SYGVKD. CDR3 length: 14 residues. Written as DNA, the CDR3 is TGTGCCATCAGTGTGGGGGGCGAGGTCTACGAGCAGTACTTC. Its translation is CAISVGGEVYEQYF.

This clonotype has a count of ten or more. V and J are TRBV27 and TRBJ2-2; TRBD1 matches 9 bases. The junction had 15 bases not matched to a gene; V was cut back by 6 bases and J by 7 bases. The CDR3 covers 17 residues. CDR1 is MNHEY, CDR2 SMNVEV, per germline (reference sequence). For the CDR3, the DNA is TGTGCCAGCAGGAGGGGACAGGGCCTTTTTGGGGACGGGGAGCTGTTTTTT. Amino acid sequence: CASRRGQGLFGDGELFF.

V usage is TRBV5-4 and J usage is TRBJ2-2; the D is unclear. This CDR3 has 12 residues. V was pared by 2 bases and J by 6 bases, with 5 bases between. Germline CDR1 reads SGHNT; CDR2 reads YYREEE (reference sequence). The CDR3 loop reads CASSFMSGELFF. Here the CDR3 DNA reads TGTGCCAGCAGCTTTATGTCCGGGGAGCTGTTTTTT.

This clonotype was counted ten times or more. The chain is built from TRBV12-3 or TRBV12-4 and TRBJ2-7; 9 bases match TRBD1. V lost 7 bases and J lost 6; bases outside the gene matches: 4. The CDR3 sequence is 12 residues long. CDR3 bases: TGTGCCAGCACCGGGACAGGGTTCGAGCAGTACTTC. Its translation is CASTGTGFEQYF.